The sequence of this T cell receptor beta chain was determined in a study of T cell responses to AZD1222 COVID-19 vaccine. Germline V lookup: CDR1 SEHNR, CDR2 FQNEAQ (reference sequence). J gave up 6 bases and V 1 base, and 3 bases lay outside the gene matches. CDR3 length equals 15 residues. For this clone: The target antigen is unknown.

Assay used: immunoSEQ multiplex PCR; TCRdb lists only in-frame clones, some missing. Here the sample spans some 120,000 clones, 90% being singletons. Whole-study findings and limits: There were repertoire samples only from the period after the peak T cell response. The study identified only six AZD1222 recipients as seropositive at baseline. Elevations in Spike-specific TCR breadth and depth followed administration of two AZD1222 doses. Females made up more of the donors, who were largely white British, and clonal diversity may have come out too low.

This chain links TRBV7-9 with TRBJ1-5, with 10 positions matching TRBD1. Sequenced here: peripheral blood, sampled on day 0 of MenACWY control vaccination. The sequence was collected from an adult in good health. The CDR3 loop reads CASSLGGQGGQPQHF. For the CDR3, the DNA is TGTGCCAGCAGCTTAGGAGGACAGGGGGGTCAGCCCCAGCATTTT.